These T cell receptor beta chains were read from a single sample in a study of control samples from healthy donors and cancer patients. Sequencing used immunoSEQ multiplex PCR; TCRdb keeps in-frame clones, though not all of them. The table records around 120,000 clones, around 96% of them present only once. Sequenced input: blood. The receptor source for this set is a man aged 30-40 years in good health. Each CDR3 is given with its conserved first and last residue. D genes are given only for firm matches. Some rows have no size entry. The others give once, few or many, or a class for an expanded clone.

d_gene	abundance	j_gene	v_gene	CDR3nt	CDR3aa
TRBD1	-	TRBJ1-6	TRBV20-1	TGCAGTGCTAGTGCCGGGACAGGGTCTTCACCCCTCCACTTT	CSASAGTGSSPLHF
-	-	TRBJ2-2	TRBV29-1	TGCAGCGTTGTAAGGAACACCGGGGAGCTGTTTTTT	CSVVRNTGELFF
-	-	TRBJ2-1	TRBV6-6	TGTGCCAGCAGTCGTCTGGGCGGCCTATTACCGGGAAGGGATGAGCAGTTCTTC	CASSRLGGLLPGRDEQFF
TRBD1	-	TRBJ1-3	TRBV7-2	TGTGCCAGCAGCTGGGACAGCTCTGGAAACACCATATATTTT	CASSWDSSGNTIYF
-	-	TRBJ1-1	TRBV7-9	TGTGCCAGCAGCGCTCAGGGGAACACTGAAGCTTTCTTT	CASSAQGNTEAFF
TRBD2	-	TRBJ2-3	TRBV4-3	TGCGCCAGCAGCCAAGGCGTGGGAGGGAGCACAGATACGCAGTATTTT	CASSQGVGGSTDTQYF
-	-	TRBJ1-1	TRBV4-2	TGTGCCAGCAGCCAAAAGGGCGCTGAAGCTTTCTTT	CASSQKGAEAFF
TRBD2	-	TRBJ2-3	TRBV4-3	TGCGCCAGCAGCCAAGCCCCTAGCGGGGGGGGTACAGATACGCAGTATTTT	CASSQAPSGGGTDTQYF
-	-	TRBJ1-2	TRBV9	TGTGCCAGCAGCGTAGGGCCATCCGGGGAAGCCGGCTACACCTTC	CASSVGPSGEAGYTF
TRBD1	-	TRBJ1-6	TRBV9	TGTGCCAGCAGCGCAGGGGGCTCCTATAATTCACCCCTCCACTTT	CASSAGGSYNSPLHF
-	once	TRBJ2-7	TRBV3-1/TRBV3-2	TGTGCCAGCAGCCCCTACCCCACAGGCTCCTACGAGCAGTACTTC	CASSPYPTGSYEQYF
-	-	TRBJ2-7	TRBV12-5	TGTGCTAGTGGTTTGGGGCAGGGTGGCGAGCAGTACTTC	CASGLGQGGEQYF
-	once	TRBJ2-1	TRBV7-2	TGTGCCAGCAGCTCCTCCGGGACGGCCTACAATGAGCAGTTCTTC	CASSSSGTAYNEQFF
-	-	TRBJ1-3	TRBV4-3	TGCGCCAGCAGCCAAGAGTCCGGGGCCGGAAACACCATATATTTT	CASSQESGAGNTIYF
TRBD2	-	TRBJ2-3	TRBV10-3	TGTGCCGTCGCCCTAGCGGCTAGCACAGATACGCAGTATTTT	CAVALAASTDTQYF
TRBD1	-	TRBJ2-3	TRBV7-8	TGTGCCAGCAGCCAAGGGGGCGCAGGAAAAGATACGCAGTATTTT	CASSQGGAGKDTQYF
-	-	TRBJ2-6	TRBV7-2	TGTGCCAGCAGCGCATTAGGGGCAGGTGCCTTCTCTGGGGCCAACGTCCTGACTTTC	CASSALGAGAFSGANVLTF
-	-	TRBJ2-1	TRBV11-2	TGTGCCAGCAGCTTAGGGTCCCGGGGTATCCTCAATGAGCAGTTCTTC	CASSLGSRGILNEQFF
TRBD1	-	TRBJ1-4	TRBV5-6	TGTGCCAGCAGAGCCCGAGGGACAGGTCAGGAAAAACTGTTTTTT	CASRARGTGQEKLFF
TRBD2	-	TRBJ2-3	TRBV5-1	TGCGCCAGCAGCCTAGCACTAGCGGTCGATACGCAGTATTTT	CASSLALAVDTQYF
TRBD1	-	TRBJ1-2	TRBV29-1	TGCAGCGTTGAGCAACAGGGGAACTATGGCTACACCTTC	CSVEQQGNYGYTF
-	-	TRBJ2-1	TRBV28	TGTGCCAGCAGCCCCACAGGGAACTCCTACAATGAGCAGTTCTTC	CASSPTGNSYNEQFF
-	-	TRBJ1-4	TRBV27	TGTGCCAGCAGTTTAGTCTTGGGAGCTAATGAAAAACTGTTTTTT	CASSLVLGANEKLFF
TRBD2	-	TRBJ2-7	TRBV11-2	TGTGCCAGCAGCTCGCCGGGACTAGTCTACGAGCAGTACTTC	CASSSPGLVYEQYF
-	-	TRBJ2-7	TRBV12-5	TGTGCTAGTGGTTTGTCAGGGACTGCCGAGCAGTACTTC	CASGLSGTAEQYF
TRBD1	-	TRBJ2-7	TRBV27	TGTGCCAGCAGTGGCCTCGACAGGGCCTACGAGCAGTACTTC	CASSGLDRAYEQYF
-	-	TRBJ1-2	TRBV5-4	TGTGCCAGCAGCGCAGGGACCTCTGAGGGCTACACCTTC	CASSAGTSEGYTF
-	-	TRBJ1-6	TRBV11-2	TGTGCCAGCAGCACCCCAGGTTCACCCCTCCACTTT	CASSTPGSPLHF
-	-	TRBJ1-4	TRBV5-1	TGCGCCAGCAGCTTGGCCGAGCCAGAAAGGCGAGGTGAAAAACTGTTTTTT	CASSLAEPERRGEKLFF
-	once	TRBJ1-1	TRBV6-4	TGTGCCAGCAGTGACGCGTACGGGAACACTGAAGCTTTCTTT	CASSDAYGNTEAFF
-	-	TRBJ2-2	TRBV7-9	TGTGCCAGCACGTCGACGAGAATGAACACCGGGGAGCTGTTTTTT	CASTSTRMNTGELFF
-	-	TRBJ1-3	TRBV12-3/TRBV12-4	TGTGCCAGCAGTTTAGCGGCCGAGACCATATATTTT	CASSLAAETIYF
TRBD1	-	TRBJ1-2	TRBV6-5	TGTGCCAGCAGTTCAGGGGGCAGCTATGGCTACACCTTC	CASSSGGSYGYTF
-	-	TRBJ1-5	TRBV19	TGTGCCAGTAGTATCGGCCACCATAGCAATCAGCCCCAGCATTTT	CASSIGHHSNQPQHF
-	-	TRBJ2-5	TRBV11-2	TGTGCCAGCAGCTTTACAGGTCGGGCGCAAGAGACCCAGTACTTC	CASSFTGRAQETQYF
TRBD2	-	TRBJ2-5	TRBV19	TGTGCCAGTCGGGGGGATGAGACCCAGTACTTC	CASRGDETQYF
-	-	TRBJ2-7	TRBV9	TGTGCCAGCAGCCCCCGGGACACCGCCTACGAGCAGTACTTC	CASSPRDTAYEQYF
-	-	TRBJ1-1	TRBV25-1	TGTGCCAGCGCGCAACAGAACACTGAAGCTTTCTTT	CASAQQNTEAFF
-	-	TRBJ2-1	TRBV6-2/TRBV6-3	TGTGCCAGCAGTTACTCGACGGGGGAGCAGTTCTTC	CASSYSTGEQFF
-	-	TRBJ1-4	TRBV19	TGTGCCAGTAGTCACCGTGAGGCAACTAATGAAAAACTGTTTTTT	CASSHREATNEKLFF
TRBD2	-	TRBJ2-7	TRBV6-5	TGTGCCAGCAGTTCCCCCGGGAGGGGGACCTACGAGCAGTACTTC	CASSSPGRGTYEQYF
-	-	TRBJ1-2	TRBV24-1	TGTGCCACCAGTGCCCTGGACGGACACCCTCGGGGGGTATATGGCTACACCTTC	CATSALDGHPRGVYGYTF
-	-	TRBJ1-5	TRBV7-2	TGTGCCAGCAGCTCGCTGGGACGGACCAATCAGCCCCAGCATTTT	CASSSLGRTNQPQHF
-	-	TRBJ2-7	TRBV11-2	TGTGCCAGCAGCTTAGTACGCGCAGGGTGGGACGAGCAGTACTTC	CASSLVRAGWDEQYF
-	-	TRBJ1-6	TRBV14	TGTGCCAGCAGCCAAGATAAGGCGAGCTCCTATAATTCACCCCTCCACTTT	CASSQDKASSYNSPLHF
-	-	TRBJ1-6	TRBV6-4	TGTGCCAGCAGTGAGGAGGGAGGTACTTCACCCCTCCACTTT	CASSEEGGTSPLHF
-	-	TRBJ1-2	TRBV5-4	TGTGCCAGCAGCTTTTGGCAGGGGATGACTTATGGCTACACCTTC	CASSFWQGMTYGYTF
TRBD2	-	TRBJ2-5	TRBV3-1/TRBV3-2	TGTGCCAGCAGCCCCGGACTAGCGGGGGGGCGAGAGACCCAGTACTTC	CASSPGLAGGRETQYF
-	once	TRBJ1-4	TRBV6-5	TGTGCCAGCAGTTACGGGACAACTGCTAATGAAAAACTGTTTTTT	CASSYGTTANEKLFF
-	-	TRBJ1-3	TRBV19	TGTGCCAGTAGTTCCCCAGGATCGGCCCCCTCTGGAAACACCATATATTTT	CASSSPGSAPSGNTIYF
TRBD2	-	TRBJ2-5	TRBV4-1	TGCGCCAGCAGCTGGACCGGGGGGATACAAGAGACCCAGTACTTC	CASSWTGGIQETQYF